This T cell receptor (beta chain) comes out of a study of cytomegalovirus exposure and HLA in healthy donors. PCR primers comprised 60 Vbeta and 13 Jbeta primers. Clones were read by immunoSEQ multiplex PCR, and TCRdb kept only the in-frame ones, dropping some. The sample contains approximately 160,000 clones, 80% to 90% of which appear only once. This clone was seen more than once but under ten times. Trimming removed 3 bases from V and 2 bases from J, with 11 bases in between. The CDR3 extends over 15 amino acids. Germline loops: CDR1 LNHNV, CDR2 YYDKDF (reference sequence). This TCR derives from a woman younger than 30 in good health and CMV-seronegative. This chain uses TRBV15 with TRBJ1-5; possible D gene TRBD1, 5 bases. The specimen was PBMCs. In DNA form, the CDR3 reads TGTGCCACCAGCAGGGCAGGGTTGGGCAATCAGCCCCAGCATTTT. Translated: CATSRAGLGNQPQHF. Together with reference TRBV15 and TRBJ1-5, the CDR3 gives the full variable domain: DAMVIQNPRYQVTQFGKPVTLSCSQTLNHNVMYWYQQKSSQAPKLLFHYYDKDFNNEADTPDNFQSRRPNTSFCFLDIRSPGLGDTAMYLCATSRAGLGNQPQHFGDGTRLSIL.